The present entry profiles one T cell receptor (beta chain) with its context. The antigen it recognizes is unknown. Qualities for individual bases were not recorded, and no much larger clone is one base off. The source of the sample is a study of cytomegalovirus exposure and HLA in healthy donors (TCRdb year 2017). For context, the study as a whole: An earlier analysis of approximately 590 of the donors reported 250 to 350 Gb of sequence data and 117 million unique TCR beta sequences from about 200 million T cells. About 280 gigabases of sequencing data and roughly 90 million unique TCR sequences were included in an early release covering around 600 HLA-typed donors. Of the 398 genotyped donors, 81% fell in the genetic ancestry cluster associated with self-reported Caucasian donors. The study aimed to test whether signatures of past pathogen exposure could be identified by cataloging public T cell receptors. The study used immunosequencing to profile the T cell repertoires of approximately 630 subjects and linked those repertoires to cytomegalovirus serostatus. In addition to the first cohort of 666 subjects, a separate validation cohort of approximately 110 different subjects was used. The study combined high-throughput TCR immunosequencing, statistical association of individual TCRs with disease status, and machine learning to predict cytomegalovirus infection status. In a later analysis, previously published TCR beta repertoires from 600 to 850 donors were re-analyzed and high-resolution HLA genotyping was added so that TCR occurrence patterns could be studied. In the later analysis, no new phenotypic data were used to find candidate immune exposures; instead, reliance was placed on TCR beta sequences and their occurrence across donors. In an earlier analysis of around 540 of the donors, high-throughput TCR beta sequencing was used to judge whether each TCR beta V gene segment behaved as functional or pseudogenic. Donor age, sex, ethnicity and CMV serostatus were collected together with the repertoire data. A later genetic analysis took genome-wide SNP genotypes for 398 of the 666 donors and used that subset as a discovery cohort. All discovery cohort repertoires had been generated using a single sequencing platform. Class I and class II HLA loci were covered by the typing at four-digit resolution. The number of typed donors differed by locus: roughly 620-630 for A, B, C, DRB1 and DQB1; 500 to 550 for DQA1; roughly 600 for DPA1; and some 430 for DPB1. Several DR-DQ haplotypes were treated as single units for association and clustering because of strong linkage in the cohort. Across about 370 genotyped donors of the cohort, an average of approximately 200,000 unique TCR beta nucleotide sequences per donor were sequenced, and 15% to 20% of those sequences were non-productive. Findings and caveats that apply to the study as a whole: In vitro tests confirmed that a few of the cytomegalovirus-associated TCR beta chains recognize cytomegalovirus antigens. The 87-base-pair reads could not distinguish some IMGT-functional V segments, including TRBV6-2 and TRBV6-3, so those segments were excluded. In a later genetic analysis, fewer N-insertions in productive TCRs were reported among donors in an Asian-associated ancestry cluster than the approximately 670-donor mean. Strong co-occurrence of HLA alleles, especially DR and DQ, made assigning TCR associations to individual alleles difficult. Most TCR sequences were seen in very few donors, while some public TCRs were found in many individuals. In a later analysis, the rate of TCR association differed among HLA loci, with DRB1 alleles having the most associated TCRs and HLA-C alleles having the fewest. In a later analysis, some 18,000 TCR beta sequences were associated with specific HLA alleles at a false discovery rate of 0.05. A further reported finding was that TCR beta sequences accurately predicted the HLA-A and HLA-B alleles for most subjects in the first cohort. The cohort was sequenced for TCR beta chains only, and without alpha or paired-chain data the features that could be detected were limited. The classifier was reported to diagnose cytomegalovirus status with high specificity and sensitivity in both the original and validation cohorts. In a later analysis, several top co-occurrence clusters were reported to appear linked to parvovirus B19, influenza, CMV and Epstein-Barr virus. A cluster of highly shared sequence variants was judged likely to be a technical artifact of the sequencing pipeline. CMV serostatus was the only immune exposure information available for the cohort. Because HLA typing was missing for some donors at each locus, association tests included only the typed subset. In an earlier analysis of some 500 of the donors, most TCR beta V segments were observed in productive rearrangements about 87% or about 30% of the time, broadly matching IMGT annotations. Sequencing depth was assumed to be roughly uniform across donors in the presence/absence analyses, though that assumption may not hold. V-gene and J-gene trimming of TCR beta chains was associated with a missense DCLRE1C variant in a later genetic analysis, and the association was replicated in an independent cohort. It was suggested by the authors that the approach could potentially be generalized to other disease states and immunological phenotypes. In the study, some 180 TCR beta chains were listed as associated with cytomegalovirus. The earlier analysis of 450 to 700 of the donors excluded over 15 rarely observed V segments, including chromosome 9 orphons, because counts were too low. According to a later analysis, most CMV-associated TCR beta chains appeared to be HLA-restricted, and the HLA associations seemed to be driven largely by CMV exposure. Linkage disequilibrium might explain the correlated functional status among segregating V segments, but an unknown experimental factor could not be ruled out. In a later analysis, HLA-associated TCR beta chains were found to be more clonally expanded and to have lower generation probabilities than equally common non-associated chains.

From the cysteine through the phenylalanine, the CDR3 covers 15 amino acids. Only the CDR3 DNA is retained, 45 bases long and in frame from the first base. CDR1 and CDR2 (MGHRA, YSYEKL) derive from the germline V gene. V is trimmed back by 1 base and J by 7 bases, and the junction contains 9 bases that no gene match accounts for. Library prep was done by the immunoSEQ multiplex PCR assay. For the multiplex PCR, a mixture combining 60 forward primers for TCR Vbeta segments and 13 reverse primers for TCR Jbeta segments was used. Amplification of the CDR3 region of rearranged TCR beta genes was performed with a multiplex PCR assay on genomic DNA. On the Illumina HiSeq System, the amplified TCR beta libraries were sequenced as 87-base-pair reads. Per the authors' processing: In a later analysis, roughly 80 million unique TCR beta chains were counted across the 650 to 700 repertoires, and approximately 11 million of these chains were shared by at least two donors. Raw reads were error-corrected and collapsed into unique sequences with a nearest-neighbor algorithm that merged closely related sequences to remove PCR and sequencing errors. CDR3 sequences were aligned to IMGT reference sequences to assign V, D and J gene segments. For a sequence to be retained, a match of at least six nucleotides to both a V gene segment and a J gene segment was required. Rearrangements were called productive when the CDR3 lacked stop codons and stayed in frame with V and J; all others were non-productive. Following IMGT convention, CDR3 was defined as the stretch from the second conserved V-encoded cysteine up to the conserved J-encoded phenylalanine. The earlier analysis of around 640 of the donors excluded sequences that lacked an unambiguous match to a single V gene segment. In an earlier analysis of some 590 of the donors, a V segment was called functional when productive rearrangements were above 56.7%, and segregating when the standard deviation between donors exceeded 5%. A statistical classification framework was built for diagnosing cytomegalovirus status from the catalog of TCR beta chain sequences. In a later analysis, TCR nucleotide sequences were compared against IMGT/GENE-DB human TR gene sequences so that V and J genes could be assigned. In a later analysis, CDR3 sequences and most-parsimonious VDJ recombination scenarios were assigned using the TCRdist pipeline. In a later analysis, every TCR beta chain was defined by the combination of its CDR3 amino acid sequence and its V-gene family, and reads without a unique V-gene family were dropped. In a later analysis, approximately 640 highly shared, low-generation-probability nucleotide sequences were removed to address suspected cross-contamination and a sequencing artifact. A later analysis calculated a clonal expansion index for each public chain from normalized within-repertoire ranks of inferred template counts. A later analysis computed generation probabilities with a VDJ recombination model fitted to out-of-frame rearrangements, and checked the results against IGoR. A later analysis scored TCR-TCR, TCR-HLA and TCR-CMV co-occurrence with hypergeometric tests, applying a repertoire-size bias correction to TCR pairs. False discovery rates were estimated in a later analysis by permuting HLA or CMV assignments 20 times. In a later analysis, co-occurring TCRs were grouped using DBSCAN, and TCRdist sequence similarity was added for clustering within HLA-allele-positive subsets. Repertoires with fewer than 30,000 or more than 120,000 public chains, plus five repertoires with anomalous nucleotide sharing, were excluded from co-occurrence clustering. TCRdb's version of the immuneACCESS table is confined to in-frame rearrangements and falls short of the full clone set. An unresolved V gene accounts for under half of the shortfall where checked; the remainder is of unknown origin. V and J calls plus clone size are reproduced from that table; the DNA served to infer D and trimming. This sample lists about 100,000 clones; around 76% were detected once. The top ten clones comprise 15% to 20% of the sample.

The cohort consisted of 650 to 850 healthy bone marrow donors. At the time of sampling, every cohort member was nominally healthy, though immune exposures that went unrecorded were likely present. The donor tested CMV seropositive and was one of the 289 seropositive cohort members. A peripheral blood sample was provided by each donor, and peripheral blood mononuclear cells were used for TCR beta sequencing. The Qiagen DNeasy Blood Extraction Kit was used to extract genomic DNA from the blood cell samples. Sequencing input: PBMCs. The sequence was obtained from a woman in her sixties in good health and CMV-seropositive. The chain couples TRBV4-1 to TRBJ2-7, with 8 central nucleotides matching TRBD2. The nucleotides read TGCGCCAGCAGCCAAGGAAGCGGGAGAGGAGGTGAGCAGTACTTC. Translation gives CASSQGSGRGGEQYF.